The following is a T cell receptor (beta chain) sequence with its context. The V and J ends lost 3 bases and 4 bases respectively, with 12 bases between them. The length of the CDR3 is 14 residues. CDR1 is SNHLY and CDR2 is FYNNEI in the germline V gene. This entry is derived from a study of blood T cell repertoires in COVID-19. Sequencing was performed with immunoSEQ multiplex PCR; in TCRdb, only in-frame clones are kept and a portion is missing. The sample shows some 150,000 clones, 89% of them seen only once. Sequencing was carried out using peripheral blood. The chain couples TRBV2 to TRBJ1-2; tentative D call: TRBD1 (5 bases). The sequence was obtained from a human donor in a cohort sampled during active COVID-19. CDR3 in amino acids: CASSDVGPGYGYTF. The CDR3 DNA reads as TGTGCCAGCAGTGACGTGGGGCCAGGCTATGGCTACACCTTC.